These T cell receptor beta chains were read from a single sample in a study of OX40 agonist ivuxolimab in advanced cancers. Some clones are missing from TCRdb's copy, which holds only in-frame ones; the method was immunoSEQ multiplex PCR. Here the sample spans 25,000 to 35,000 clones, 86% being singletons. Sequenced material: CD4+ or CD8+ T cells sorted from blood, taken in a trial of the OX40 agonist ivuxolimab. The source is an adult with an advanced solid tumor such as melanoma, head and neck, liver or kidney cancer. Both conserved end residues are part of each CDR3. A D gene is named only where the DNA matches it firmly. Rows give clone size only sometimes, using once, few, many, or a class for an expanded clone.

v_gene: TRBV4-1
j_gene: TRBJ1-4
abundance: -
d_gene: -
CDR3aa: CASSPLWGANEKLFF
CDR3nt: TGCGCCAGCAGCCCTTTGTGGGGCGCTAATGAAAAACTGTTTTTT

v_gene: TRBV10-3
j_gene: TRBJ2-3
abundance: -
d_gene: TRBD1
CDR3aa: CAISESYFGTGENTDTQYF
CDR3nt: TGTGCCATCAGTGAGTCGTATTTCGGGACAGGAGAAAACACAGATACGCAGTATTTT

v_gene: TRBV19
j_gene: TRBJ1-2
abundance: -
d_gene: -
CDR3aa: CASSIVIEDSPYGYTF
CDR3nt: TGTGCCAGTAGTATAGTCATCGAGGACAGCCCCTATGGCTACACCTTC

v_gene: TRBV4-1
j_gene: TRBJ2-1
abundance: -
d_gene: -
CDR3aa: CASSHLNEQFF
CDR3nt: TGCGCCAGCAGCCACCTAAATGAGCAGTTCTTC

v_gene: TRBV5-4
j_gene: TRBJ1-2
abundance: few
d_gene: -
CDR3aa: CASGDPNYGYTF
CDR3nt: TGTGCCAGCGGAGATCCTAACTATGGCTACACCTTC

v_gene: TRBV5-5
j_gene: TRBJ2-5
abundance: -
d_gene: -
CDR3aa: CASSFPGGETSETQYF
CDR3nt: TGTGCCAGCAGCTTTCCGGGGGGCGAAACTTCCGAGACCCAGTACTTC

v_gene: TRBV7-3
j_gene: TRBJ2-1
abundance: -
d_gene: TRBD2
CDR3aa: CASSYSGTQGHNEQFF
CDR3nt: TGTGCCAGCAGCTACAGCGGGACCCAAGGCCACAATGAGCAGTTCTTC

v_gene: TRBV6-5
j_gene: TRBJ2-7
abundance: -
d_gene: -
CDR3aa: CASSWDTLQEQYF
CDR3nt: TGTGCCAGCAGTTGGGACACCCTTCAAGAGCAGTACTTC

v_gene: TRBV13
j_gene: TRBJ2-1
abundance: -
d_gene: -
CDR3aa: CASSFGRGPYNEQFF
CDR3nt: TGTGCCAGCAGCTTTGGGAGGGGGCCCTACAATGAGCAGTTCTTC

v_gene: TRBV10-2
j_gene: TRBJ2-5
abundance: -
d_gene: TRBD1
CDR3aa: CASGTGVVETQYF
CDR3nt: TGCGCCTCCGGGACAGGGGTTGTAGAGACCCAGTACTTC

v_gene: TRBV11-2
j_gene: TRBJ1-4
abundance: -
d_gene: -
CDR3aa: CASSLGARGKLFF
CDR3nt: TGTGCCAGCAGCTTAGGCGCGAGGGGAAAACTGTTTTTT

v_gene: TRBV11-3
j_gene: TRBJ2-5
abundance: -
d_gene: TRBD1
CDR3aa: CASSLDSATGGLGETQYF
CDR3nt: TGTGCCAGCAGCTTAGACTCCGCGACAGGGGGTCTCGGGGAGACCCAGTACTTC

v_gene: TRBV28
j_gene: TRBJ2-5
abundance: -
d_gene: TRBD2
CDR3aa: CASSMGLAGAGQETQYF
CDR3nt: TGTGCCAGCAGTATGGGACTAGCGGGAGCGGGTCAAGAGACCCAGTACTTC

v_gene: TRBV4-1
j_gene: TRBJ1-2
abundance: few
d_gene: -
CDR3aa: CASSQEGGEVGYTF
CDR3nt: TGCGCCAGCAGCCAGGAGGGCGGGGAGGTTGGCTACACCTTC

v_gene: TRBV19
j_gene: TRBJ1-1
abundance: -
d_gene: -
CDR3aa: CASTIKGGRTEAFF
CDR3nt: TGTGCCAGTACCATTAAGGGGGGTCGTACTGAAGCTTTCTTT

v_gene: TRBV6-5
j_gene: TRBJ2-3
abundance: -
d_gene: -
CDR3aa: CASRPTGLTNTQYF
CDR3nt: TGTGCCAGCAGACCAACGGGGCTGACGAATACGCAGTATTTT

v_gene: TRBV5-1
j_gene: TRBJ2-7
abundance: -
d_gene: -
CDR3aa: CASSLDVSYEQYF
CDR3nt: TGCGCCAGCAGCTTGGATGTCTCCTACGAGCAGTACTTC

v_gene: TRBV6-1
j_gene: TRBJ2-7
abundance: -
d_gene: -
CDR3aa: CASSEWGTAYEQYF
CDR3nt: TGTGCCAGCAGTGAATGGGGCACCGCCTACGAGCAGTACTTC

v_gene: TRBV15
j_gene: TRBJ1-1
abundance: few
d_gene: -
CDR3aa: CATSSPGGGGTEAFF
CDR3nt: TGTGCCACCAGCTCGCCGGGGGGCGGAGGAACTGAAGCTTTCTTT

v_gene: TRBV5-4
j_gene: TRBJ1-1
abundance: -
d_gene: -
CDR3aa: CASNGDTEAFF
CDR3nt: TGTGCCAGCAACGGCGACACTGAAGCTTTCTTT

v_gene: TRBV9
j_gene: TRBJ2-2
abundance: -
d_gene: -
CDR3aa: CASRDGESNTGELFF
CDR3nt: TGTGCCAGCCGGGACGGCGAATCGAACACCGGGGAGCTGTTTTTT

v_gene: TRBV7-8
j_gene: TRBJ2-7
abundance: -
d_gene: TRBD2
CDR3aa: CASSITGTSGRLEQYF
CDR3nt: TGTGCCAGCAGCATAACCGGGACTAGCGGACGGTTGGAGCAGTACTTC

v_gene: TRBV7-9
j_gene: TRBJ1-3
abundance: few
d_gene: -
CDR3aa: CASSGVSSGNTIYF
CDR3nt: TGTGCCAGCAGCGGGGTGAGCTCTGGAAACACCATATATTTT

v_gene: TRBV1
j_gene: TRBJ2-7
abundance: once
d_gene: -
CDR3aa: CTSSQEGERGRFYEQYF
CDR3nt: TGCACCAGCAGCCAAGAAGGAGAGCGGGGGCGTTTCTACGAGCAGTACTTC

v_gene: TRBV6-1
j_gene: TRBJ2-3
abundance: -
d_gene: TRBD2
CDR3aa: CAIGGGADTQYF
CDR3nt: TGTGCCATCGGGGGGGGCGCAGATACGCAGTATTTT

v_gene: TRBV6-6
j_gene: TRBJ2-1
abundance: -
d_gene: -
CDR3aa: CASRPRWDNEQFF
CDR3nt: TGTGCCAGCAGGCCCCGATGGGACAATGAGCAGTTCTTC